This T cell receptor beta chain was retrieved from a study of Graves' ophthalmopathy and Graves' hyperthyroidism. Amplification from RNA transcripts yielded the TCR beta CDR3 regions. The workflow started with a first-round RT-PCR run with HTBI primers and then moved on to a second-round multiplex PCR. One entry per CDR3 protein, called by TCRdb with MiXCR from the multiplex PCR reads. The sample holds 660,000 or so distinct CDR3 sequences; 35% to 45% are singletons and the top ten take more than 2.5%. Diagnostic conclusions were grounded in clinical symptoms, serum thyroxine, TRAb, thyroid ultrasound and orbital computed tomography. Per germline, CDR1 SGHTA and CDR2 FQGNSA. V lost 5 bases to trimming and J lost 3 bases; unmatched junction nucleotides: 8. The CDR3 contains 16 residues.

The specimen sequenced was peripheral blood. This receptor was obtained from an adult man with Graves' ophthalmopathy. The J gene is TRBJ2-5, the V gene TRBV7-2, with 11 bases aligning to TRBD1. The CDR3 protein is CASSVGPGQGEETQYF. CDR3 coding DNA: TGTGCCAGCAGCGTCGGCCCGGGACAGGGGGAAGAGACCCAGTACTTC.